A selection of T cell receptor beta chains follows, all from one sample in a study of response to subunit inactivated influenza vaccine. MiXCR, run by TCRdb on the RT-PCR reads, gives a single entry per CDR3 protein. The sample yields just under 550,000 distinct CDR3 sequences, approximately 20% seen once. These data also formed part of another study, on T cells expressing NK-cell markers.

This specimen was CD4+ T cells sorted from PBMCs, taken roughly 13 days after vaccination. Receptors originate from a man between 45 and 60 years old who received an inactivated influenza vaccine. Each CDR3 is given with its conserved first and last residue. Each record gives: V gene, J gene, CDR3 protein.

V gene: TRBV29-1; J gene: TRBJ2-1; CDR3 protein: CSVSEGTVYNEQFF
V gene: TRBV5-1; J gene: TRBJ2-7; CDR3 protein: CASSSGTSQNLPYEQYF
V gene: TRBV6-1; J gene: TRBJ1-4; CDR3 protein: CASRALATNEKLFF
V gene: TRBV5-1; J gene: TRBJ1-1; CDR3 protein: CASKDPNTEAFF
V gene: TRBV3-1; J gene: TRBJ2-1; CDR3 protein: CASSQVAFAGASQNEQFF
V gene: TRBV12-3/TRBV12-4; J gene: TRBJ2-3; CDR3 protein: CASSLRATSTDTQYF
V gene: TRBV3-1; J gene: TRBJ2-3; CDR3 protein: CASSQDLTPGDTQYF
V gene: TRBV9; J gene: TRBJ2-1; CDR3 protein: CASRAKGNEQFF
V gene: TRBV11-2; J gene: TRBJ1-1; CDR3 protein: CASSFHPGTNTEAFF
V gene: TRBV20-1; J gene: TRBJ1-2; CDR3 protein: CSARDDYGGVYGYTF
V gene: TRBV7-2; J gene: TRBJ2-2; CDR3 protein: CASSRTANTGELFF
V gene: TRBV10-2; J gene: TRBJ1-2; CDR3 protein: CASRTTGPDYGYTF
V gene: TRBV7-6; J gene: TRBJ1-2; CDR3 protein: CASSIGQRYGYTF
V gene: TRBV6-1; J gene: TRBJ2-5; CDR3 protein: CASTPGLAVYQETQYF
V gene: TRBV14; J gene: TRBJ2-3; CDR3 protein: CASSPSGHTDTQYF
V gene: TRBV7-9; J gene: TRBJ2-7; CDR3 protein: CASSGRTGEGYEQYF
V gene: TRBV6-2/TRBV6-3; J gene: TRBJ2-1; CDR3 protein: CASSYWDAYNEQFF
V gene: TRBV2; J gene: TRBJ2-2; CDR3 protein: CASKERSNTGELFF
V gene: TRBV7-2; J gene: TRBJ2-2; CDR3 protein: CASSLAAGGTGELFF
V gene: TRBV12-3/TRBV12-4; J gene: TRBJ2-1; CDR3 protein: CASSGVRGGNNEQFF
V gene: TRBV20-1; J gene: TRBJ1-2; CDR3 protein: CSASPDRGKGGYTF
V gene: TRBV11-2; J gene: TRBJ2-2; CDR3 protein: CASSFWGLPTGELFF
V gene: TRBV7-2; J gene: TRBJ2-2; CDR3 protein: CASSLALDRGARGELFF
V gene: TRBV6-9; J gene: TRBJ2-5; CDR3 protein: CASRQDKYQETQYF
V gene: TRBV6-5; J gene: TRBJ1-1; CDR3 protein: CASSSGQGVLTEAFF
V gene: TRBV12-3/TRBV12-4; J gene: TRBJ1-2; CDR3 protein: CASSSFPVGYTF
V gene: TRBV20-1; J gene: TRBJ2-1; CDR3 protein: CSAERGGYNEQFF
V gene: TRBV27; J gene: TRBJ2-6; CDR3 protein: CASSAGRANVLTF
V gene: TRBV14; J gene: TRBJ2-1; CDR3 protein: CASSQLGGPTLNEQFF
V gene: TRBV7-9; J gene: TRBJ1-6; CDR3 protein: CASSSDLGALHF
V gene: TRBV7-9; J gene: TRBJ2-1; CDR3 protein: CASSTSSGRYEQFF
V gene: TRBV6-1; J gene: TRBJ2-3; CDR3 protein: CASRETLFSTDTQYF
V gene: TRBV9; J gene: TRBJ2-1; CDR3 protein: CASSVAAASNNEQFF
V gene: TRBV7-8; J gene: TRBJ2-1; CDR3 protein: CASSLAWGPYNEQFF
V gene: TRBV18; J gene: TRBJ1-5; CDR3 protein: CASSPDRGPQPQHF
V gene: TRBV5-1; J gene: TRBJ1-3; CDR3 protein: CASSLAGYGNTIYF
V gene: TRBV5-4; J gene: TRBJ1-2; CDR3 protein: CASSFSSSYGYTF
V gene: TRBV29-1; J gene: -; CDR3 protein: CSVDGEQYF
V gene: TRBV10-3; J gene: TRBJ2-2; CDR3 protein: CAISLLGAPSRSPNTGELFF
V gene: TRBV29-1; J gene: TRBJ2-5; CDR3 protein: CSVEGEGAVIETQYF
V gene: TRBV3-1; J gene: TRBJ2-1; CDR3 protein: CASRESGSTNEQFF
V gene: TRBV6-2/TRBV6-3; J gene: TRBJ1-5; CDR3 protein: CASSYYRNSNQPQHF
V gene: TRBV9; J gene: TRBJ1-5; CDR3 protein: CASSASVDQPQHF
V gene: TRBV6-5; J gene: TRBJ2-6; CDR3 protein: CASSYRELSGANVLTF
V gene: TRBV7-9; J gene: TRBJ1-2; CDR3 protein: CASSKDRVGGYTF
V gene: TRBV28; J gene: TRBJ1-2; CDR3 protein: CASSGTALTIGYTF
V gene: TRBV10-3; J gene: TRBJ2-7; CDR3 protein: CAIRAGTQSSYEQYF
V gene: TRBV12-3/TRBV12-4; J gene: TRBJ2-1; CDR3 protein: CASSSSGNAYNEQFF
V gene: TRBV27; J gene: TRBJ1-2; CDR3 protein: CASSRGQGYGYTF
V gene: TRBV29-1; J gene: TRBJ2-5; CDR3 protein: CSVEERGGLETQYF
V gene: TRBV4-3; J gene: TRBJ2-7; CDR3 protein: CASSQTISYEQYF
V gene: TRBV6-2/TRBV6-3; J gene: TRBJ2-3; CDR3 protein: CASSYDQRGPTDTQYF